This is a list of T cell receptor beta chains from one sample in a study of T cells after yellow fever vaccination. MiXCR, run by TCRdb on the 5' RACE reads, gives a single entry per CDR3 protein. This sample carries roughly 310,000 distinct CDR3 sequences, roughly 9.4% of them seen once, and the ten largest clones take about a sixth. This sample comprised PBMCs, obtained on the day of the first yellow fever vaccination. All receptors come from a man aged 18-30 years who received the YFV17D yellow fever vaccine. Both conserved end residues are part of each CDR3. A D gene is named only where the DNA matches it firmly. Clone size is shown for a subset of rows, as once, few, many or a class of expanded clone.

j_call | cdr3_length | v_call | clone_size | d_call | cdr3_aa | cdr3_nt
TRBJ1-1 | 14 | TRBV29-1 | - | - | CSVEAVGKNTEAFF | TGCAGCGTTGAAGCCGTAGGTAAGAACACTGAAGCTTTCTTT
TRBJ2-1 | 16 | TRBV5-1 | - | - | CASSQAPDSSYNEQFF | TGCGCCAGCAGCCAGGCCCCGGATAGCTCCTACAATGAGCAGTTCTTC
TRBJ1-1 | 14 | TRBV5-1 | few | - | CASSLSNGDVEAFF | TGCGCCAGCAGCCTATCCAACGGGGACGTTGAAGCTTTCTTT
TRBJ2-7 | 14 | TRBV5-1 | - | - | CASSLASVGYEQYF | TGCGCCAGCAGCTTGGCCTCGGTGGGCTACGAGCAGTACTTC
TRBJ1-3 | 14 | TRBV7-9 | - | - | CASSPPPAGNTIYF | TGTGCCAGCAGCCCGCCCCCTGCAGGAAACACCATATATTTT
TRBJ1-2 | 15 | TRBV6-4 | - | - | CASKRDATSAYGYTF | TGTGCCAGCAAACGGGACGCAACATCAGCCTATGGCTACACCTTC
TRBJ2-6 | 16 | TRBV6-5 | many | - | CASTREGSSGANVLTF | TGTGCCAGCACACGAGAGGGAAGCTCTGGGGCCAACGTCCTGACTTTC
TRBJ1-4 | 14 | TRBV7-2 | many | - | CASSLGPSNEKLFF | TGTGCCAGCAGCTTGGGGCCTTCAAATGAAAAACTGTTTTTT
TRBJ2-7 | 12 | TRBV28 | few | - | CASRSGLYEQYF | TGTGCCAGCAGGTCGGGACTTTACGAGCAGTACTTC
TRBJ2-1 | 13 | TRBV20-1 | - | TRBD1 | CSVTGLSYNEQFF | TGCAGTGTGACAGGGCTCTCCTACAATGAGCAGTTCTTC
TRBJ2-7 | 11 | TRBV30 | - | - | CAWSGLYEQYF | TGTGCCTGGAGTGGACTTTACGAGCAGTACTTC
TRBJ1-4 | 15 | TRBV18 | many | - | CASSIGLTTNEKLFF | TGTGCCAGCTCAATCGGGCTGACCACTAATGAAAAACTGTTTTTT
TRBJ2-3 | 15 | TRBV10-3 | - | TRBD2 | CAISSLAVSTDTQYF | TGTGCCATCAGCTCCCTAGCGGTTAGCACAGATACGCAGTATTTT
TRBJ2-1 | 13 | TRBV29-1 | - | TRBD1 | CSVDRGLYNEQFF | TGCAGCGTTGACAGGGGGCTGTACAATGAGCAGTTCTTC
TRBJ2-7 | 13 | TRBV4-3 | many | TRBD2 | CASSRERGYEQYF | TGCGCCAGCAGCCGCGAGCGGGGCTACGAGCAGTACTTC
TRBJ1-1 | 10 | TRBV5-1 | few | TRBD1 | CASSPDRGPF | TGCGCCAGCAGCCCCGACAGGGGCCCTTTT
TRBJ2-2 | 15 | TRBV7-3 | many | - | CASSRTPLNTGELFF | TGTGCCAGCAGCCGGACACCGTTGAACACCGGGGAGCTGTTTTTT
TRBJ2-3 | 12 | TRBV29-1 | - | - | CSGDEGTDTQYF | TGCAGCGGGGACGAGGGGACAGATACGCAGTATTTT
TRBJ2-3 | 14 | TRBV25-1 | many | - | CASSDRTSTDTQYF | TGTGCCAGCAGTGACAGAACAAGCACAGATACGCAGTATTTT
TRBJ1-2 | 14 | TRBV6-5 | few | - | CASSPSVVVYGYTF | TGTGCCAGCAGTCCCTCGGTGGTCGTCTATGGCTACACCTTC
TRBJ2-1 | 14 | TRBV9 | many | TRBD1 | CASTTGGATNEQFF | TGTGCCAGCACGACAGGGGGGGCTACCAATGAGCAGTTCTTC
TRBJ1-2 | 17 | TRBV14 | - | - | CASSQDNWGQANYGYTF | TGTGCCAGCAGCCAAGATAATTGGGGGCAAGCTAACTATGGCTACACCTTC
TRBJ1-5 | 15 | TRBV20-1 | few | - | CSAIKRAVGNQPQHF | TGCAGTGCTATCAAACGGGCCGTCGGGAATCAGCCCCAGCATTTT
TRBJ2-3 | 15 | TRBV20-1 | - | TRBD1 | CCSWGQDRGTDTQYF | TGCTGTTCCTGGGGCCAGGACAGGGGCACAGATACGCAGTATTTT
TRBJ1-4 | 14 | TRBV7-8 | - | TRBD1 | CASSLDGTGAKLFF | TGTGCCAGCAGCTTAGACGGGACAGGGGCAAAACTGTTTTTT
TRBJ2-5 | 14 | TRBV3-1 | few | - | CASSPPNGPETQYF | TGTGCCAGCAGCCCACCGAATGGACCAGAGACCCAGTACTTC
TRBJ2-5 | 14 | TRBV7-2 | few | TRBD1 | CASSEVDRGQTQYF | TGTGCCAGCAGCGAAGTAGACAGGGGTCAGACCCAGTACTTC
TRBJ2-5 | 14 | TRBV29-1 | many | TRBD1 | CSSASGTGFKTQYF | TGCAGCTCGGCCTCCGGGACAGGGTTTAAGACCCAGTACTTC
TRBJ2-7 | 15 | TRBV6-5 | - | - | CASSYGTRVSYEQYF | TGTGCCAGCAGTTATGGGACAAGGGTGTCCTACGAGCAGTACTTC
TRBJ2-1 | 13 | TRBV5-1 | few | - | CASSFRPGDEQFF | TGCGCCAGCAGCTTTCGACCCGGTGATGAGCAGTTCTTC
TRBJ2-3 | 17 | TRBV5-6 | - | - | CASSSSQGGRVSDTQYF | TGTGCCAGCAGCTCCTCACAGGGAGGAAGGGTTTCGGATACGCAGTATTTT
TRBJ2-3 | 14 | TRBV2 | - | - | CASRPLASTDTQYF | TGTGCCAGCAGGCCCCTCGCTAGCACAGATACGCAGTATTTT
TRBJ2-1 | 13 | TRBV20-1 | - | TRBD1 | CSAHHRGRNEQFF | TGCAGTGCCCACCACAGGGGGCGAAATGAGCAGTTCTTC
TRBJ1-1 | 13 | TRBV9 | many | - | CASSPGGGTEAFF | TGTGCCAGCTCACCGGGAGGGGGAACTGAAGCTTTCTTT
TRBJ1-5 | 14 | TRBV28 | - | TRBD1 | CASSFRAGGQPQHF | TGTGCCAGCAGTTTTCGCGCAGGGGGCCAGCCCCAGCATTTT
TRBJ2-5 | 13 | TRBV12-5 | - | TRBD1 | CASLTGVGETQYF | TGTGCTAGCCTCACAGGGGTGGGCGAGACCCAGTACTTC
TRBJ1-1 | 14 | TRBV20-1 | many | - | CSARDGDTYTEAFF | TGCAGTGCTAGAGATGGGGACACATACACTGAAGCTTTCTTT
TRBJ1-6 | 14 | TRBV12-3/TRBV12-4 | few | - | CASTATGRNSPLHF | TGTGCCAGCACCGCGACTGGGCGAAATTCACCCCTCCACTTT
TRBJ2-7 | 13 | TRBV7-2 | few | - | CASSNTASGEQYF | TGTGCCAGCAGCAACACAGCCTCGGGGGAGCAGTACTTC
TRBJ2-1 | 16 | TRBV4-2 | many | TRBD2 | CASSQAFLAGSYEQFF | TGTGCCAGCAGCCAAGCCTTCCTAGCGGGGTCATATGAGCAGTTCTTC
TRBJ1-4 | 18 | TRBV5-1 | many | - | CASSGSPGGIHTNEKLFF | TGCGCCAGCAGCGGGTCCCCTGGGGGCATTCACACTAATGAAAAACTGTTTTTT
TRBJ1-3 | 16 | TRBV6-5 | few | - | CASSYSGRGAGNTIYF | TGTGCCAGCAGTTACTCGGGCAGGGGAGCCGGAAACACCATATATTTT
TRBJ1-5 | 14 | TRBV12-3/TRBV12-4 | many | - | CASSQNRAHEPQHF | TGTGCCAGCAGTCAGAACAGGGCCCATGAGCCCCAGCATTTT
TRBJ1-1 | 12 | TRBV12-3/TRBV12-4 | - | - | CASRALGGRAFF | TGTGCCAGCAGGGCGTTAGGGGGGAGAGCTTTCTTT
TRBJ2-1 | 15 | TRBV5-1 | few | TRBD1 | CASSLAGQLYNEQFF | TGCGCCAGCAGCTTGGCGGGACAGCTTTACAATGAGCAGTTCTTC
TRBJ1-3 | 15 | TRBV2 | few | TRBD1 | CASRRQGGYGNTIYF | TGTGCCAGCAGAAGACAGGGTGGTTATGGAAACACCATATATTTT
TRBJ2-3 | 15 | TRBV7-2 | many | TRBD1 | CASSFRTGFGDTQYF | TGTGCCAGCAGCTTCCGGACAGGGTTCGGGGATACGCAGTATTTT
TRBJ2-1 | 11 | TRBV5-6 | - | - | CASSSGREQFF | TGTGCCAGCAGCTCCGGTCGGGAGCAGTTCTTC
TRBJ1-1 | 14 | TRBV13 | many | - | CASRTRVMNTEAFF | TGTGCCAGCAGAACCAGGGTCATGAACACTGAAGCTTTCTTT
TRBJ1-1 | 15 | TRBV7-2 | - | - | CASSLELAGGTEAFF | TGTGCCAGCAGCTTAGAACTCGCCGGGGGCACTGAAGCTTTCTTT
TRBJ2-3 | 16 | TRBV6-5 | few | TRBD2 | CASSYSTSGGTDTQYF | TGTGCCAGCAGTTACTCAACTAGCGGGGGCACAGATACGCAGTATTTT